What follows are 7 T cell receptor beta chains derived from one specimen sequenced in a study of sequential checkpoint blockade in melanoma. Treatment denoted: randomized to nivolumab then ipilimumab (arm A) or the reverse (arm B). Data came from immunoSEQ multiplex PCR; TCRdb stores just in-frame clones and leaves some out. Counted here are about 19,000 clones, around 82% occurring once; the ten biggest clones make up about 38%. The sequences come from CD8+ T cells sorted from blood (inferred from file names), collected from a patient given nivolumab and ipilimumab in sequence. All receptors derive from a human donor with melanoma.

The chain employs TRBV27 and TRBJ2-7; D is perhaps TRBD2 (7 bases). V was pared by 1 base and J by 7 bases, with 11 bases between. The V gene's germline CDR1 is MNHEY and CDR2 SMNVEV (reference sequence). The CDR3 spans 13 residues. The CDR3 sequence: CASSLWEGGEQYF. Here the CDR3 DNA reads TGTGCCAGCAGTTTATGGGAGGGGGGGGAGCAGTACTTC.

Here the CDR3 reads CASSIGRVREKLFF. CDR3 sequence (DNA): TGTGCCAGTAGTATAGGTCGGGTCAGAGAAAAACTGTTTTTT. V gene TRBV19 combines with J gene TRBJ1-4; D remains unclear. The ends were cut back, 1 base at V and 8 bases at J, with 11 bases in the middle. The CDR3 totals 14 residues. Germline V lookup: CDR1 LNHDA, CDR2 SQIVND (reference sequence).

This rearrangement joins TRBV7-7 to TRBJ2-5; D is perhaps TRBD2 (5 bases). The J call may not be correct, given that the DNA end is closer to TRBJ2-7. The CDR3 consists of 14 residues. Germline CDR1 reads SSHAT; CDR2 reads FNYEAQ (reference sequence). CDR3 in amino acids: CASSLERSSYEQYF. CDR3 DNA: TGTGCCAGCAGCTTAGAGCGGAGCTCCTACGAGCAGTACTTC.

V gene TRBV9 combines with J gene TRBJ1-2; D gene ambiguous. The germline V and J ends were trimmed by 2 bases and 5 bases, with 16 bases remaining between them. Germline V gene lookup returns CDR1 SGDLS and CDR2 YYNGEE. The CDR3 extends over 15 amino acids. The DNA for the CDR3 is TGTGCCAGCAGCGTCGGGGTCGCTTTCGAGTATGGCTACACCTTC. This encodes CASSVGVAFEYGYTF.

The rearrangement uses TRBV28 and TRBJ1-2; D is ambiguous. V lost 3 bases and J lost 2, with 13 bases in between. The CDR3 runs 15 residues. Germline V gives CDR1 MDHEN, CDR2 SYDVKM. CDR3 protein: CASSFRSSLNYGYTF. CDR3 in DNA: TGTGCCAGCAGTTTTAGGAGTTCCCTGAACTATGGCTACACCTTC.

A remark on this clone: The sample carries other DNA sequences with the same CDR3. V usage is TRBV6-5 and J usage is TRBJ1-1; D unresolved. The CDR3 runs to 14 residues. Trimming removed 0 bases from V and 1 base from J, with 6 bases in between. Germline V lookup: CDR1 MNHEY, CDR2 SVGAGI. The CDR3 bases are TGTGCCAGCAGTTACTCGGGGAGGAACACTGAAGCTTTCTTT. Protein: CASSYSGRNTEAFF.

The chain has TRBV6-5 and TRBJ1-1; tentative D call: TRBD1 (5 bases). With 6 bases removed from V and 1 base from J, the gap between germline ends came to 9 bases. The CDR3 runs 13 residues. CDR1 is MNHEY and CDR2 is SVGAGI in the germline V gene. The CDR3 region has the DNA TGTGCCAGCAGCCTCGGACAGAACACTGAAGCTTTCTTT. It encodes CASSLGQNTEAFF.